The present T cell receptor (beta chain) was sequenced within a study of cytomegalovirus exposure and HLA in healthy donors. About the research overall: Ancestry clustering placed roughly 86% of more than 350 genotyped donors in the Caucasian-associated cluster.

A multiplex PCR was run with 60 Vbeta primers and 13 Jbeta primers. How the authors handled the data: A follow-up analysis tallied around 80 million unique TCR beta chains, roughly 11 million shared. Sequencing used immunoSEQ multiplex PCR; TCRdb keeps in-frame clones, though not all of them. Clone size and the V and J calls come from that table; the DNA yielded D and trimming. The sample lists 99,000 or so clones, 76% occurring once. This sequence originates from a woman under 30 in good health and CMV-seropositive. The sequenced sample was PBMCs.

CDR3: CASSPILGTENYGYTF. DNA of the CDR3: TGTGCCAGCAGTCCAATCCTTGGGACAGAGAACTATGGCTACACCTTC. This chain connects TRBV28 to TRBJ1-2; 7 nucleotides agree with TRBD1. Germline V lookup: CDR1 MDHEN, CDR2 SYDVKM. This CDR3 is built from 16 residues. Unmatched junction bases numbered 11, after V lost 5 bases and J lost 2 bases.